These 8 T cell receptor beta chains originate from one sample sequenced in a study of T cell responses to AZD1222 COVID-19 vaccine. Profiling relied on immunoSEQ multiplex PCR, and the TCRdb table lists in-frame clones only, not all of them. The sample holds nearly 110,000 clones, 87% seen once. This specimen was peripheral blood, taken on day 0 of AZD1222 vaccination. The receptors stem from an adult in good health.

The chain couples TRBV29-1 to TRBJ2-7; 12 nucleotides agree with TRBD2. V dropped 4 bases and J dropped 4; count of bases not matched to a gene: 11. CDR3 length equals 16 residues. CDR1 is SQVTM and CDR2 is ANQGSEA in the germline V gene. The CDR3 nucleotides are TGCAGCGTTGGAGGACTAGCGGGGAGAGGGAGGTACGAGCAGTACTTC. This gives the protein CSVGGLAGRGRYEQYF.

This chain connects TRBV29-1 to TRBJ2-1; TRBD2 might be the D (6 bases). The V and J ends lost 2 bases and 10 bases respectively, with 12 bases between them. CDR3 length: 12 residues. Germline assignment: CDR1 SQVTM and CDR2 ANQGSEA. DNA for the CDR3: TGCAGCGTTGAACACGCCGGAGGGGAGCAGTTCTTC. Amino acids: CSVEHAGGEQFF.

CDR3 amino acids: CASNNPNEQYF. The CDR3, as DNA: TGTGCCAGCAATAACCCGAACGAGCAGTACTTC. This chain uses TRBV6-5 with TRBJ2-7; D gene unclear. Trimming stripped 7 bases from V and 5 bases from J, with 9 bases between. This CDR3 is built from 11 residues. In germline, CDR1 is MNHEY, CDR2 SVGAGI.

The sample holds one count of this clone. This sequence joins TRBV13 and TRBJ1-4, with D uncertain. Germline values: CDR1 PRHDT, CDR2 FYEKMQ (reference sequence). The CDR3 loop spans 16 amino acids. V lost 5 bases, J lost 3 bases, and 16 bases lay in between. Written as DNA, the CDR3 is TGTGCCAGCAGCGGAACAGAAATCGGGGCTAATGAAAAACTGTTTTTT. It encodes CASSGTEIGANEKLFF.

The chain recombines TRBV5-6 with TRBJ2-7; the D is unclear. CDR1 and CDR2 from the germline V gene are SGHDT and YYEEEE. V shed 0 bases and J shed 5 bases, with 9 bases lying between them. This CDR3 has 13 amino acids. CDR3 nucleotide sequence: TGTGCCAGCAGCTTGGGGAGACGGCACGAGCAGTACTTC. This sequence encodes CASSLGRRHEQYF.

This clone was seen a few times. The CDR3 bases are TGTGCCAGCAGCGCAGGACAGGGGGATCGCTACACCTTC. Its protein product is CASSAGQGDRYTF. The chain links TRBV9 to TRBJ1-2; TRBD1 agrees at 10 bases. From germline, CDR1 is SGDLS and CDR2 YYNGEE. V shed 3 bases and J 9 bases; nucleotides not matched to a gene: 5. The CDR3 runs 13 residues. Based on the CDR3 plus reference TRBV9 and TRBJ1-2, the full variable domain is DSGVTQTPKHLITATGQRVTLRCSPRSGDLSVYWYQQSLDQGLQFLIQYYNGEERAKGNILERFSAQQFPDLHSELNLSSLELGDSALYFCASSAGQGDRYTFGSGTRLTVV.

The rearrangement links TRBV30 to TRBJ1-2; the D gene is possibly TRBD1 (6 bases). CDR1 is GTSNPN, CDR2 SVGIG, per germline (reference sequence). The CDR3 has 14 residues. With 0 bases removed from V and 2 bases from J, the gap between germline ends came to 10 bases. The CDR3 DNA reads TGTGCCTGGAGTGTACTTACAGGGAACTATGGCTACACCTTC. It encodes CAWSVLTGNYGYTF.

This chain joins TRBV25-1 and TRBJ1-6, with 9 bases matching TRBD1. CDR3 size: 14 residues. Trimming removed 6 bases from V and 9 bases from J; junction bases left unmatched: 6. CDR1 and CDR2 from the germline V gene are MGHDK and SYGVNS. The CDR3: CASRPGTGSSPLHF. DNA for the CDR3: TGTGCCAGCAGGCCTGGGACAGGGAGTTCACCCCTCCACTTT.